Detailed here is one TCR beta chain. This clonotype was counted ten times or more. What antigen it recognizes has not been identified. Base qualities are not provided; no much larger clone lies one nucleotide away. CDR3 length: 12 amino acids, cysteine to phenylalanine. Solely the CDR3 DNA is kept, with 36 bases framed from the first base. V loses 5 bases of germline sequence and J loses 6 bases, and the interval between the two ends is 7 bases. The germline V gene (reference sequence) specifies MNHEY as CDR1 and SMNVEV as CDR2. These data come from a study of T cells in Graves' hyperthyroidism and ophthalmopathy (dated by TCRdb to 2018 to 2020). For context, the study as a whole: Peripheral blood samples were taken at initial diagnosis, before any treatment was given. After sampling, hyperthyroidism patients received methimazole starting at 30 mg daily, and ophthalmopathy patients received high-dose intravenous methylprednisolone. According to the paper, TCR Vbeta CDR3 sequencing was carried out on 135 peripheral blood samples, which came from 40 to 45 ophthalmopathy, 70 to 80 hyperthyroidism and roughly 17 progressor patients. Prospective prediction of ophthalmopathy was tested in an independent validation cohort consisting of fewer than 20 hyperthyroidism patients and approximately 16 patients who later progressed to ophthalmopathy. Thyroid tissue and blood T-cell repertoires from six Graves' hyperthyroidism patients were also compared in the study. A discovery cohort of about a hundred patients, roughly 45 with Graves' ophthalmopathy and approximately 57 with stable Graves' hyperthyroidism, was used to find distinguishing TCR V-J signatures. The 100 or so discovery patients were randomly split 7:3 into training and test sets.

Broad study findings and their caveats: Sample size was not statistically predetermined, and investigators were not blinded to group allocation. Most expanded thyroid clonotypes (frequency above 0.001) were also detected in blood, a finding suggesting that blood repertoires may reflect thyroid immune responses. A model built on a 13 V-J signature distinguished ophthalmopathy from stable hyperthyroidism, reaching 87.88% sensitivity and about 81% specificity in cross-validation and 80%/75% in testing. In validation, the model predicted progression to ophthalmopathy with just under 71% sensitivity and approximately 78% specificity, a median of about 6 months before onset.

The TCR beta CDR3 regions were amplified from RNA transcripts. A first-round RT-PCR of the TCR CDR3 used the HTBI primer set with the Qiagen OneStep RT-PCR kit. A second multiplex PCR round built the libraries, followed by size selection and purification. Sequencing of the libraries was done on an Illumina HiSeq2000 using paired-end 100 bp reads. The original methods were these. SOAPnuke was used to process the raw data, with reads discarded if the reads contained adapters or uncalled bases, had a mean Phred below 15, or lacked an exact constant-primer or identifier match. COPE v1.2.5 was used to merge high-quality paired reads, and clonotypes were defined as unique nucleotide sequences. MiTCR v1.1 was used to align clonotypes to the IMGT TRBV, TRBD and TRBJ reference segments. The analysis was restricted to V-J combinations with a frequency above 0.0001, which together covered roughly 99% of the repertoires. The TCS score was defined as F50 (clonal expansion) divided by E x V (chaos), with BLOSUM62-based TCRdist calculated between CDR3 peptides within each V-J. Welch's t-statistics and random forest reduced around 550 V-J features to under 15, which were used in a naive Bayes classifier (R e1071). Starting from the raw public reads, TCRdb applied fastp trimming at Q25, assembled clones with MiXCR and retained in-frame beta chains. Rows with a matching CDR3 protein are joined into one entry that keeps the most common DNA and genes. TCRdb's processing, not the authors', yielded these V and J calls. Across this sample there are approximately 600,000 distinct CDR3 sequences, with about 14% seen only once. The top ten clonotypes cover roughly 6.2% of the sample.

Hyperthyroidism patients were newly diagnosed, with disease duration under 2 months, and aged 18 to 65 years. The study excluded patients with uncontrolled infections, other autoimmune diseases, pregnancy or lactation. Diagnoses were based on clinical symptoms, serum thyroxine and TRAb, thyroid ultrasound and orbital computed tomography. Blood from progressor patients was drawn when they were first diagnosed with hyperthyroidism, before any ophthalmopathy symptoms appeared. PBMCs were separated from around 9.1 ml of fresh peripheral blood using Ficoll-Paque density gradient centrifugation. Progressor patients were first diagnosed with Graves' hyperthyroidism and then developed ophthalmopathy during follow-up. Total RNA was extracted with Trizol reagent, and quality was checked on an Agilent 2100 Bioanalyzer.

The chain couples TRBV27 to TRBJ2-2; there is no confident call for the D gene. Sequencing used blood. This clonotype originated in a woman aged 25 to 45 with Graves' hyperthyroidism that later progressed to Graves' ophthalmopathy. The sequenced DNA is TGTGCCAGCAGTCACAAGGCCGGGGAGCTGTTTTTT. Translated, this gives CASSHKAGELFF.